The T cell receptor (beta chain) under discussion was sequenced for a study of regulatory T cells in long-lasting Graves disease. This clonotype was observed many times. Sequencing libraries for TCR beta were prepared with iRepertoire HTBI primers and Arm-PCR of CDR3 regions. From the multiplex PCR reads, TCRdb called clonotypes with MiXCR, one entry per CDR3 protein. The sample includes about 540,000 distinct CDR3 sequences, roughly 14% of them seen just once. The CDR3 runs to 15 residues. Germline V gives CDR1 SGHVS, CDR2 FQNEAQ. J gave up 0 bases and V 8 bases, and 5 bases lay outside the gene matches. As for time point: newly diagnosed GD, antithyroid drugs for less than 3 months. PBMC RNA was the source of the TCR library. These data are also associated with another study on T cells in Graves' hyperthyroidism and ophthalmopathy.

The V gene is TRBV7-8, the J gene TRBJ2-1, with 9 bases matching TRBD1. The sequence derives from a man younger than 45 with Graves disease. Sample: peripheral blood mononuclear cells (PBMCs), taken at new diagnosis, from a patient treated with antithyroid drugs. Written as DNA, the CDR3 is TGTGCCAGCTTCCCGGGACAGGGCTCCTACAATGAGCAGTTCTTC. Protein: CASFPGQGSYNEQFF.